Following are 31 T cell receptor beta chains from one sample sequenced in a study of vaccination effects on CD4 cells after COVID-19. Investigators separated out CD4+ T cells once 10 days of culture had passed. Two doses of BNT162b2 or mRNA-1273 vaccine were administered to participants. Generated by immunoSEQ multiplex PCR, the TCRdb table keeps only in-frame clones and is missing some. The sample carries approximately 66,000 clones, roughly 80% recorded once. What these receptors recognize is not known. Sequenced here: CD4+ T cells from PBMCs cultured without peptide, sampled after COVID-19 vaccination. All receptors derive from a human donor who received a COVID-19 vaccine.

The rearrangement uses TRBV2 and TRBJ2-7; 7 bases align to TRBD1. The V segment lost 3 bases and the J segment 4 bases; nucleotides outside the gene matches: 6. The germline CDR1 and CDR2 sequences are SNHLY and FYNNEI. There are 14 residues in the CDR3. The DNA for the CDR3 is TGTGCCAGCAGTGACCAGGGCAGGGGGTACGAGCAGTACGTC. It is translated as CASSDQGRGYEQYV.

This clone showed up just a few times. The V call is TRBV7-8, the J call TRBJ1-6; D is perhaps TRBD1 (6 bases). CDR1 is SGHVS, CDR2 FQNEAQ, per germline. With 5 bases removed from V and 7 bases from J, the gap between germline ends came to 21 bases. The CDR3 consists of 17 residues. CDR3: CASSPQGGARFNSPLHF. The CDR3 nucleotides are TGTGCCAGCAGCCCCCAAGGGGGGGCTAGATTCAATTCACCCCTCCACTTT.

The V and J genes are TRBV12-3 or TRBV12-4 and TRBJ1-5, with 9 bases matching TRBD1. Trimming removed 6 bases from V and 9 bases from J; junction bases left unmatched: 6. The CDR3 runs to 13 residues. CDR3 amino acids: CASRPGTGTPQHF. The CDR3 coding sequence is TGTGCCAGCAGGCCCGGGACAGGGACGCCCCAGCATTTT.

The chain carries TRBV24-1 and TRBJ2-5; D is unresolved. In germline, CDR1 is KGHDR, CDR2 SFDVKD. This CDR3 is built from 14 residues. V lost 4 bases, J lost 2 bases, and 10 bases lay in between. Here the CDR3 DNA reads TGTGCCACCAGTGACCCTCGGCAACAAGAGACCCAGTACTTC. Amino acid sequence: CATSDPRQQETQYF.

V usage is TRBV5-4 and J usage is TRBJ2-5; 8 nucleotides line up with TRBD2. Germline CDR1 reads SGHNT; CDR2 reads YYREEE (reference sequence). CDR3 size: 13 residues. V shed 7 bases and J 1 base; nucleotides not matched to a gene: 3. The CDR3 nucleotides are TGTGCCAGCCGCGGGGGGTCCCAAGAGACCCAGTACTTC. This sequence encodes CASRGGSQETQYF.

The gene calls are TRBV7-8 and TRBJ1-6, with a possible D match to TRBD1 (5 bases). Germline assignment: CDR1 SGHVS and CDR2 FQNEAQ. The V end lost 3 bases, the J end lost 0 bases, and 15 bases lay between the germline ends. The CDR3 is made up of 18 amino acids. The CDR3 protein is CASSFERGRSSYNSPLHF. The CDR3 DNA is TGTGCCAGCAGCTTCGAAAGGGGACGGAGCTCCTATAATTCACCCCTCCACTTT.

CDR3 amino acids: CASSVEGQGNSEQFF. CDR3 DNA: TGTGCCAGCAGCGTAGAGGGCCAGGGGAATAGTGAGCAGTTCTTC. The chain links TRBV9 to TRBJ2-1; maybe TRBD1 (6 bases). This CDR3 has 15 amino acids. Trimming took 0 bases from V and 9 from J, leaving 16 bases between them. The germline gives CDR1 SGDLS, CDR2 YYNGEE. Using reference TRBV9 and TRBJ2-1 for the parts outside the CDR3, the full variable domain is DSGVTQTPKHLITATGQRVTLRCSPRSGDLSVYWYQQSLDQGLQFLIQYYNGEERAKGNILERFSAQQFPDLHSELNLSSLELGDSALYFCASSVEGQGNSEQFFGPGTRLTVL.

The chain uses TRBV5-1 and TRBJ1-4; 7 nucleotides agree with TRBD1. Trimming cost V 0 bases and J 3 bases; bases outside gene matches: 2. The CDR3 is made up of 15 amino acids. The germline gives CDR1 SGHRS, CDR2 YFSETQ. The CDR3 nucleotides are TGCGCCAGCAGCTTGGAGGACAGGTCTAATGAAAAACTGTTTTTT. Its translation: CASSLEDRSNEKLFF.

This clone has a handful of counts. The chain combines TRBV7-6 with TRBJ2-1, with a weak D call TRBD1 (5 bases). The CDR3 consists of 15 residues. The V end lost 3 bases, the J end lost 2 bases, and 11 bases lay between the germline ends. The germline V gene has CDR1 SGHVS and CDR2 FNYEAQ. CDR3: CASSFDSAPYNEQFF. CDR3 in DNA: TGTGCCAGCAGCTTCGACAGTGCCCCCTACAATGAGCAGTTCTTC. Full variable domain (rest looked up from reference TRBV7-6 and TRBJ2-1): GAGVSQSPRYKVTKRGQDVALRCDPISGHVSLYWYRQALGQGPEFLTYFNYEAQQDKSGLPNDRFSAERPEGSISTLTIQRTEQRDSAMYRCASSFDSAPYNEQFFGPGTRLTVL.

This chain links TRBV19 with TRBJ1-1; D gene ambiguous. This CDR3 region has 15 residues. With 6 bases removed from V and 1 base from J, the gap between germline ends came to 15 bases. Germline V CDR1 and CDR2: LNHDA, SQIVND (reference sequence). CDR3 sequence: CASRLSQAENTEAFF. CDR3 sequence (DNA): TGTGCCAGTAGGTTATCCCAGGCGGAGAACACTGAAGCTTTCTTT.

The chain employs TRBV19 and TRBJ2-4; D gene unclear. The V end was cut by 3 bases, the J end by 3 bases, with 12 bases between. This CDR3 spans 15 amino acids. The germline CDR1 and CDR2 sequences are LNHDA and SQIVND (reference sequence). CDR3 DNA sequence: TGTGCCAGTAGTATCCAGAGTGTCCTCAAAAACATTCAGTACTTC. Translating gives CASSIQSVLKNIQYF.

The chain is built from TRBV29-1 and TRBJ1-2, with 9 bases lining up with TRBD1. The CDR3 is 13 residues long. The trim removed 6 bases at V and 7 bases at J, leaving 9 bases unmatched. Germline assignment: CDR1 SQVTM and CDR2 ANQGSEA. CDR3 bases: TGCAGCGTGAGGACAGGGGATGAGAGTGGCTACACCTTC. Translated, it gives CSVRTGDESGYTF.

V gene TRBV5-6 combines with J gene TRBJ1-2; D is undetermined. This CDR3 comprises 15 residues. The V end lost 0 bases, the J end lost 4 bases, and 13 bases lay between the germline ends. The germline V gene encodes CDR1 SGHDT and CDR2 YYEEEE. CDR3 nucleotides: TGTGCCAGCAGCTTGGGGCGGGTCATTGTCTATGGCTACACCTTC. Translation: CASSLGRVIVYGYTF.

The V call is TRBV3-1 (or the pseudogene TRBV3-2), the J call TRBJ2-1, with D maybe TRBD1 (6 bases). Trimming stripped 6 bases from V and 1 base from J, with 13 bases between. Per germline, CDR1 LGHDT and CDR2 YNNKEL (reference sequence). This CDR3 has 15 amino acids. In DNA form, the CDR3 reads TGTGCCAGCAGACAGAGCGGACAGTCCTACAATGAGCAGTTCTTC. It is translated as CASRQSGQSYNEQFF.

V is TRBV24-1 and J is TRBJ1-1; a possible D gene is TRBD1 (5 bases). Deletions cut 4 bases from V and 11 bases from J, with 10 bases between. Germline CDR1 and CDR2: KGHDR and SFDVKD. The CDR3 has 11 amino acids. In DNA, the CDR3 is TGTGCCACCAGTGACGGGACTCATGCTTTCTTT. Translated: CATSDGTHAFF.

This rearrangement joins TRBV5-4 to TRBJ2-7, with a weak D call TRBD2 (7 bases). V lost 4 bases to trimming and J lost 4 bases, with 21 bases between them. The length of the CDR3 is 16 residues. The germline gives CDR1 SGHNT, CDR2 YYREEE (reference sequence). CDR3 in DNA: TGTGCCAGCAGCCGGGGCGGGGGCGGAGGAATTTACGAGCAGTACGTC. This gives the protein CASSRGGGGGIYEQYV.

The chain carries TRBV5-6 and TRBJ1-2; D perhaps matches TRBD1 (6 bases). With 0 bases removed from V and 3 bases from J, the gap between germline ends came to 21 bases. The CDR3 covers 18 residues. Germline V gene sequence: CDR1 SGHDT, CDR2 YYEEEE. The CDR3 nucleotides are TGTGCCAGCAGCTTGGCCGTTACTTGGGTCAGGGGAGACTATGGCTACACCTTC. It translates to CASSLAVTWVRGDYGYTF.

The CDR3 is CASSLTGGHADTQYF. CDR3 bases: TGTGCCAGCAGTTTAACGGGGGGGCACGCAGATACGCAGTATTTT. The rearrangement links TRBV28 to TRBJ2-3; TRBD2 aligns across 8 bases. Looked up from germline, CDR1 is MDHEN and CDR2 is SYDVKM. This CDR3 is built from 15 residues. With V trimmed by 2 bases and J by 4 bases, 5 bases remained unmatched.

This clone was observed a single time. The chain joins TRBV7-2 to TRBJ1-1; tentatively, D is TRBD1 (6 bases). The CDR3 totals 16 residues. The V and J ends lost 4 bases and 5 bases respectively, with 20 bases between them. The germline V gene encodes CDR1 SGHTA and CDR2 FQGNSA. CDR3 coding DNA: TGTGCCAGCAGCTCCGTCCCCCCAGGGGTGGGGACTGAAGCTTTCTTT. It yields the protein CASSSVPPGVGTEAFF.

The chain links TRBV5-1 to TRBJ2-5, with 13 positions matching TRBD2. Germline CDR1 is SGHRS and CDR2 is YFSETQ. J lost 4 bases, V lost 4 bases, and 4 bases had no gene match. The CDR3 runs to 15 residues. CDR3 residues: CASSAGLAGLETQYF. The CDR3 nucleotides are TGCGCCAGCAGCGCGGGACTAGCGGGGCTAGAGACCCAGTACTTC.

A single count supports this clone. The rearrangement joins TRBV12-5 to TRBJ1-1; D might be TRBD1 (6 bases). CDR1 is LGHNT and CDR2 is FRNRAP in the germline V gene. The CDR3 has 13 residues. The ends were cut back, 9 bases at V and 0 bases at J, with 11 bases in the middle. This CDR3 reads CASRTGLNTEAFF. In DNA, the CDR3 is TGTGCTAGCCGTACAGGGCTGAACACTGAAGCTTTCTTT.

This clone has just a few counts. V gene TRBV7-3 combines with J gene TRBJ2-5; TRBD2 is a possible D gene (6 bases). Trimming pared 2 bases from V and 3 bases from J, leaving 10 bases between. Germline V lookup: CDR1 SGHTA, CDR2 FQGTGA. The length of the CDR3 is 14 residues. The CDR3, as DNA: TGTGCCAGCAGCTTAGGAGGGAGTAAAGAGACCCAGTACTTC. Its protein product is CASSLGGSKETQYF.

The CDR3 reads CASSPQGQETQYF. The CDR3 bases are TGTGCCAGTAGTCCCCAGGGCCAAGAGACCCAGTACTTC. The gene calls are TRBV19 and TRBJ2-5; D may be TRBD1 (5 bases). CDR1 is LNHDA, CDR2 SQIVND, per germline (reference sequence). The V end lost 5 bases, the J end lost 1 base, and 8 bases lay between the germline ends. There are 13 residues in the CDR3.

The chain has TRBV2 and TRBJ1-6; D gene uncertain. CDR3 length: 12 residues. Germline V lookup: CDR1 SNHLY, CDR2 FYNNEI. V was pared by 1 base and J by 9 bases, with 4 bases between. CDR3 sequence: CASSEVVSPLHF. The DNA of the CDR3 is TGTGCCAGCAGTGAAGTGGTTTCACCCCTCCACTTT.

CDR3 DNA: TGTGCCAGCAGTCCAGGACAGGTTACAGATACGCAGTATTTT. Translated, it gives CASSPGQVTDTQYF. The genes are TRBV2 and TRBJ2-3, with 7 bases lining up with TRBD1. V gave up 5 bases and J gave up 3 bases; unmatched junction bases: 5. The germline CDR1 and CDR2 sequences are SNHLY and FYNNEI. The CDR3 runs 14 residues.

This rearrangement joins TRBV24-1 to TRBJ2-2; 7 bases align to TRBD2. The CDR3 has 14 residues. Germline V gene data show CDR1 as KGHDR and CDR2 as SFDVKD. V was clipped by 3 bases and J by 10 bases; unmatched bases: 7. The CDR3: CATSDRGSGEELFF. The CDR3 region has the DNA TGTGCCACCAGTGATCGGGGAAGCGGGGAGGAGCTGTTTTTT.

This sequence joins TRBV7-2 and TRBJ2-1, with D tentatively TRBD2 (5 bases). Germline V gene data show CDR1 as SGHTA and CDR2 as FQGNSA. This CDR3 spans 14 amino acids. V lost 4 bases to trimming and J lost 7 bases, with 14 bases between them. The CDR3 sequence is CASSSVGPGNEQFF. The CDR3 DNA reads TGTGCCAGCAGCTCCGTGGGCCCGGGGAATGAGCAGTTCTTC.

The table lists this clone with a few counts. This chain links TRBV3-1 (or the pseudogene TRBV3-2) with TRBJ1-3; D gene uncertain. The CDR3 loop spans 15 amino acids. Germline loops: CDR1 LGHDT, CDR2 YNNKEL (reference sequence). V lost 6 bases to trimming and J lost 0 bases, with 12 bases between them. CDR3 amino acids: CASSYPSYSGNTIYF. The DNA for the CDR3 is TGTGCCAGCAGTTATCCCAGCTACTCTGGAAACACCATATATTTT.

The CDR3 spells CASSFGRGIGDTIYF. CDR3 nucleotide sequence: TGTGCCAGCAGCTTTGGGCGGGGAATTGGGGACACCATATATTTT. V usage is TRBV11-2 and J usage is TRBJ1-3; D is unclear. CDR3 size: 15 residues. Germline V gene sequence: CDR1 SGHAT, CDR2 FQNNGV. The ends were cut back, 3 bases at V and 8 bases at J, with 17 bases in the middle.

CDR3 sequence: CASSLDRNNEQFF. CDR3 sequence (DNA): TGTGCCAGCTCGTTGGACCGGAACAATGAGCAGTTCTTC. The J gene is TRBJ2-1, the V gene TRBV18; D remains ambiguous. V was cut by 6 bases and J by 5 bases, with 11 bases left in between. Germline V CDR1 and CDR2: KGHSH, LQKENI. The CDR3 has 13 amino acids.

CDR3 loop: CAISESRPGGYTF. CDR3 nucleotides: TGTGCCATCAGTGAGTCGAGGCCAGGGGGCTACACCTTC. V usage is TRBV10-3 and J usage is TRBJ1-2, with TRBD1 as a possible D gene (5 bases). The CDR3 contains 13 residues. With 0 bases removed from V and 8 bases from J, the gap between germline ends came to 10 bases. The germline V gene encodes CDR1 ENHRY and CDR2 SYGVKD.